Below are 17 T cell receptor beta chains sequenced from a single sample in a study of T cells in tuberculosis. Measured with immunoSEQ multiplex PCR; TCRdb has only the in-frame clones, and not every one. Of 25,000 to 30,000 clones listed, roughly 93% are singletons. The source material was PBMCs. These receptors came from a donor aged 10 to 29 with latent tuberculosis or without tuberculosis infection.

The chain is built from TRBV4-1 and TRBJ2-1; 9 bases match TRBD2. In germline, CDR1 is MGHRA, CDR2 YSYEKL. The V and J ends lost 3 bases and 7 bases, in that order; junction bases with no gene match: 13. The CDR3 totals 17 residues. CDR3 amino acids: CASSHLLRGGRGNEQFF. The CDR3, as DNA: TGCGCCAGCAGCCATCTTTTGCGGGGGGGCCGTGGGAATGAGCAGTTCTTC.

The J gene is TRBJ2-1, the V gene TRBV2, with TRBD2 as a possible D gene (6 bases). Trimming left V 3 bases short and J 4 bases short, with 10 bases between. CDR1 and CDR2 (germline): SNHLY, FYNNEI. The CDR3 consists of 14 residues. CDR3 residues: CASSDLAAYNEQFF. The CDR3 DNA reads TGTGCCAGCAGTGACTTAGCGGCATACAATGAGCAGTTCTTC.

The CDR3 loop is CASSQAGLAGRAYEQYF. The DNA for the CDR3 is TGCGCCAGCAGCCAAGCCGGACTAGCGGGCCGAGCCTACGAGCAGTACTTC. The genes are TRBV4-1 and TRBJ2-7; 11 bases match TRBD2. This CDR3 comprises 17 residues. Germline CDR1 MGHRA, CDR2 YSYEKL. The V segment lost 1 base and the J segment 2 bases; nucleotides outside the gene matches: 7.

V gene TRBV18 combines with J gene TRBJ1-2, with TRBD1 matching 7 bases. The CDR3 is 14 residues long. V lost 2 bases, J lost 5 bases, and 5 bases stayed unmatched. Germline CDR1 reads KGHSH; CDR2 reads LQKENI. The chain's CDR3 is CASSPTPTGYGYTF. As DNA, the CDR3 is TGTGCCAGCTCACCAACTCCGACAGGGTATGGCTACACCTTC. The full variable domain, in which reference TRBV18 and TRBJ1-2 provide the parts outside the CDR3, is NAGVMQNPRHLVRRRGQEARLRCSPMKGHSHVYWYRQLPEEGLKFMVYLQKENIIDESGMPKERFSAEFPKEGPSILRIQQVVRGDSAAYFCASSPTPTGYGYTFGSGTRLTVV.

The J gene is TRBJ2-1, the V gene TRBV25-1; TRBD2 is a possible D gene (6 bases). Germline V CDR1 and CDR2: MGHDK, SYGVNS. V lost 2 bases, J lost 3 bases, and 11 bases lay in between. The CDR3 runs 15 residues. In DNA, the CDR3 is TGTGCCAGCAGTGAAGGGAGGCAAAACTACAATGAGCAGTTCTTC. Its protein is CASSEGRQNYNEQFF.

This sequence joins TRBV25-1 and TRBJ2-7, with 10 bases lining up with TRBD2. CDR3 length: 16 amino acids. Unmatched junction bases numbered 5, after V lost 1 base and J lost 2 bases. Germline V lookup: CDR1 MGHDK, CDR2 SYGVNS. DNA of the CDR3: TGTGCCAGCAGTGAATTTAGCGGGGGGCCGCCCTACGAGCAGTACTTC. Protein sequence: CASSEFSGGPPYEQYF.

The chain uses TRBV18 and TRBJ2-5, with 8 bases matching TRBD2. The junction had 17 bases not matched to a gene; V was cut back by 8 bases and J by 6 bases. CDR3 length: 16 residues. Germline CDR1 KGHSH, CDR2 LQKENI. The CDR3 bases are TGTGCCAGCGTCCGGGAGGGAGATGTCGGTTCTAAGACCCAGTACTTC. This translates into CASVREGDVGSKTQYF.

This clone was recorded a few times. This chain joins TRBV27 and TRBJ2-1, with TRBD2 identical over 8 bases. This CDR3 has 15 residues. Trimming at V came to 4 bases and at J to 0 bases, leaving 2 bases not matched to a gene. The germline gives CDR1 MNHEY, CDR2 SMNVEV (reference sequence). The CDR3: CASSSGTSSYNEQFF. CDR3 nucleotides: TGTGCCAGCAGTTCAGGGACTAGCTCCTACAATGAGCAGTTCTTC.

V usage is TRBV5-6 and J usage is TRBJ1-2, with D perhaps TRBD1 (6 bases). The CDR3 covers 12 residues. The germline V gene encodes CDR1 SGHDT and CDR2 YYEEEE. V lost 2 bases and J 6 bases, leaving 8 bases between the germline ends. Here the CDR3 reads CASSFNRDGYTF. The CDR3 bases are TGTGCCAGCAGCTTCAACAGGGATGGCTACACCTTC. The full variable domain, its missing parts supplied by reference TRBV5-6 and TRBJ1-2, is DAGVTQSPTHLIKTRGQQVTLRCSPKSGHDTVSWYQQALGQGPQFIFQYYEEEERQRGNFPDRFSGHQFPNYSSELNVNALLLGDSALYLCASSFNRDGYTFGSGTRLTVV.

The chain uses TRBV28 and TRBJ1-1; TRBD1 agrees at 7 bases. The J segment lost 6 bases and the V segment lost 1 base, leaving 8 bases of the junction unmatched. The CDR3 runs 15 residues. CDR1 MDHEN and CDR2 SYDVKM come from the germline V gene. The CDR3 coding sequence is TGTGCCAGCAGTTTATTAGGGGGAGACAGGGCTGAAGCTTTCTTT. Protein: CASSLLGGDRAEAFF. Combining the CDR3 with reference TRBV28 and TRBJ1-1 gives the whole variable domain DVKVTQSSRYLVKRTGEKVFLECVQDMDHENMFWYRQDPGLGLRLIYFSYDVKMKEKGDIPEGYSVSREKKERFSLILESASTNQTSMYLCASSLLGGDRAEAFFGQGTRLTVV.

The V gene is TRBV25-1, the J gene TRBJ2-1; 10 bases fit TRBD1. The CDR3 covers 16 residues. J was trimmed by 0 bases and V by 4 bases; bases with no gene match: 3. In germline, CDR1 is MGHDK, CDR2 SYGVNS. This chain's CDR3 is CASSGGDRGSYNEQFF. DNA of the CDR3: TGTGCCAGCAGTGGTGGGGACAGGGGCTCCTACAATGAGCAGTTCTTC.

The V call is TRBV4-1, the J call TRBJ1-2; D not resolved. Looked up from germline, CDR1 is MGHRA and CDR2 is YSYEKL. The ends were cut back, 2 bases at V and 5 bases at J, with 21 bases in the middle. This CDR3 spans 17 amino acids. CDR3 in DNA: TGCGCCAGCAGCCAAATGGACGGGAAAAAGGCCCTATATGGCTACACCTTC. This encodes CASSQMDGKKALYGYTF.

This clone has just one count. The DNA of the CDR3 is TGTGCCACCAGCAGACCTGCTAACTATGGCTACACCTTC. Translating it yields CATSRPANYGYTF. The rearrangement uses TRBV15 and TRBJ1-2; D gene ambiguous. Germline V gene lookup returns CDR1 LNHNV and CDR2 YYDKDF (reference sequence). The V gene lost 2 bases and the J gene lost 0 bases, with 4 bases spanning the gap. The CDR3 is 13 amino acids.

The chain couples TRBV6-5 to TRBJ2-3; the match to TRBD2 covers 11 bases. The germline V gene has CDR1 MNHEY and CDR2 SVGAGI. CDR3 length: 15 amino acids. V shed 6 bases, J shed 1 base, and the junction held 3 bases outside the gene matches. DNA of the CDR3: TGTGCCAGCAGCCCACTAGCGGGGGGCACAGATACGCAGTATTTT. Amino acid sequence: CASSPLAGGTDTQYF.

This sequence joins TRBV29-1 and TRBJ2-1, with D tentatively TRBD1 (6 bases). Trimming removed 5 bases from V and 4 bases from J, with 12 bases in between. In germline, CDR1 is SQVTM, CDR2 ANQGSEA. This CDR3 has 13 amino acids. CDR3 sequence (DNA): TGCAGCGTTCGAGGGACAAAATACAATGAGCAGTTCTTC. It codes for CSVRGTKYNEQFF.

V and J are TRBV4-1 and TRBJ1-6; D not resolved. In germline, CDR1 is MGHRA, CDR2 YSYEKL. The V gene lost 0 bases and the J gene lost 8 bases, with 17 bases spanning the gap. CDR3 length: 17 amino acids. Here the CDR3 DNA reads TGCGCCAGCAGCCAAGAACCCCCCAGCGCTACTTATTCACCCCTCCACTTT. The encoded protein is CASSQEPPSATYSPLHF.

V is TRBV11-2 and J is TRBJ2-5; 7 nucleotides line up with TRBD2. The CDR3 runs 17 residues. V shed 5 bases and J 6 bases; nucleotides not matched to a gene: 18. The germline gives CDR1 SGHAT, CDR2 FQNNGV. The CDR3 coding sequence is TGTGCCAGCAGCGCCAAGCGGGGCCTAGCCGGTGGGAAGACCCAGTACTTC. This gives the protein CASSAKRGLAGGKTQYF.